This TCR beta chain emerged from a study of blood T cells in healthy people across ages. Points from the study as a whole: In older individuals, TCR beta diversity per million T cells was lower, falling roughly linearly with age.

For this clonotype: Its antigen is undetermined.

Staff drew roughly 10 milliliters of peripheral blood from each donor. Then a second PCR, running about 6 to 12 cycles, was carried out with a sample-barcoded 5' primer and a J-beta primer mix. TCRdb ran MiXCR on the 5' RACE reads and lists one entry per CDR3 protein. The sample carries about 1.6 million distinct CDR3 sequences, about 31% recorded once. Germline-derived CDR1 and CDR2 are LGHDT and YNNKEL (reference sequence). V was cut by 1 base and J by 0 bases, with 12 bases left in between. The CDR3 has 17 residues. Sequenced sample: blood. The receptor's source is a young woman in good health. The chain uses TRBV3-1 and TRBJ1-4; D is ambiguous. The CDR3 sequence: CASSQGAARATNEKLFF. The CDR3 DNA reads TGTGCCAGCAGCCAAGGGGCAGCCCGAGCAACTAATGAAAAACTGTTTTTT.